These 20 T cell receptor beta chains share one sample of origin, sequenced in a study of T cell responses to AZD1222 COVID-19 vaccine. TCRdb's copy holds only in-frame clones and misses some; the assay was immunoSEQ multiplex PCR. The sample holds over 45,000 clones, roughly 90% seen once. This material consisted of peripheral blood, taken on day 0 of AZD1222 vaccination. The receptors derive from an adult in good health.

DNA of the CDR3: TGCGCCAGCACCAAGGAAGGGACGCTGGTTGATGAAGCTTTCTTT. The encoded protein is CASTKEGTLVDEAFF. The genes are TRBV5-1 and TRBJ1-1, with D perhaps TRBD1 (5 bases). Trimming cost V 6 bases and J 7 bases, with 22 bases left between them. The CDR3 spans 15 residues. From germline, CDR1 is SGHRS and CDR2 YFSETQ.

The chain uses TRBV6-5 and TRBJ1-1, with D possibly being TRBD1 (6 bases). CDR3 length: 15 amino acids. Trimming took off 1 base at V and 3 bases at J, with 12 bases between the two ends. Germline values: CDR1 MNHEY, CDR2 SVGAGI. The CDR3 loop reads CASSYYTGSYTEAFF. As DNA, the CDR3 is TGTGCCAGCAGTTACTATACAGGGAGTTACACTGAAGCTTTCTTT.

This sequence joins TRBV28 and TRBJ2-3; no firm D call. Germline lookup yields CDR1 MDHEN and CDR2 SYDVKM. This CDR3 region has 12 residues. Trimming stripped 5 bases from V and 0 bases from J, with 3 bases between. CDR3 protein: CASSVSTDTQYF. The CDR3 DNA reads TGTGCCAGCAGTGTCAGCACAGATACGCAGTATTTT. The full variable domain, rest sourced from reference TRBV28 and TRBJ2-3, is DVKVTQSSRYLVKRTGEKVFLECVQDMDHENMFWYRQDPGLGLRLIYFSYDVKMKEKGDIPEGYSVSREKKERFSLILESASTNQTSMYLCASSVSTDTQYFGPGTRLTVL.

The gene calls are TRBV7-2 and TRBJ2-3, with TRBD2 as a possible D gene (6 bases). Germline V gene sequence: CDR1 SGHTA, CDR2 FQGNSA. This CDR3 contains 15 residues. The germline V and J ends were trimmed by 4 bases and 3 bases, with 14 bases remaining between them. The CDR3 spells CASSSGAGRTDTQYF. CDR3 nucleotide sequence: TGTGCCAGCAGCTCCGGGGCGGGGCGGACAGATACGCAGTATTTT.

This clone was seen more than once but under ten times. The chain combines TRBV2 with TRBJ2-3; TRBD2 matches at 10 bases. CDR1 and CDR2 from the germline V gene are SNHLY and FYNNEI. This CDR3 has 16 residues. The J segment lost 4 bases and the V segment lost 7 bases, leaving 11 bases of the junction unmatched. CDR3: CASIGGKTSGSDTQYF. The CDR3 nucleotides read TGTGCCAGCATTGGGGGAAAGACTAGCGGGTCAGATACGCAGTATTTT. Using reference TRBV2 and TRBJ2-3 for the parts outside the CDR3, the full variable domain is EPEVTQTPSHQVTQMGQEVILRCVPISNHLYFYWYRQILGQKVEFLVSFYNNEISEKSEIFDDQFSVERPDGSNFTLKIRSTKLEDSAMYFCASIGGKTSGSDTQYFGPGTRLTVL.

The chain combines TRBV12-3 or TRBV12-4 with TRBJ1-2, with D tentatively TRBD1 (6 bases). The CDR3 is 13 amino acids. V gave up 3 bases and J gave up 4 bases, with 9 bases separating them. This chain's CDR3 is CASSFGRGYGYTF. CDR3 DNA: TGTGCCAGCAGTTTCGGCAGGGGCTATGGCTACACCTTC.

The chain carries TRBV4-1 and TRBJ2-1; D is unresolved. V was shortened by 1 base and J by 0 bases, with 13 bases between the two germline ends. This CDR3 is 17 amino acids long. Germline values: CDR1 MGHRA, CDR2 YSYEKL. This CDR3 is CASSQGWARTSYNEQFF. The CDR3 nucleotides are TGCGCCAGCAGCCAAGGGTGGGCCCGAACCTCCTACAATGAGCAGTTCTTC.

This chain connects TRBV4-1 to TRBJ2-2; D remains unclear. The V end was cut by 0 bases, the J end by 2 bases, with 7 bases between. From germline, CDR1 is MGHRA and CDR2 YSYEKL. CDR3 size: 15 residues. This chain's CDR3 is CASSQEPANTGELFF. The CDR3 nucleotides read TGCGCCAGCAGCCAAGAACCAGCCAACACCGGGGAGCTGTTTTTT.

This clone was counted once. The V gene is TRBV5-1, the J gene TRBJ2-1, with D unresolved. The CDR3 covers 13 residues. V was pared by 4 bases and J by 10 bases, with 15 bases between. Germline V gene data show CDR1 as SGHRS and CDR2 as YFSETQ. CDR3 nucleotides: TGCGCCAGCAGCGTCCTTCATAATGAGGAGCAGTTCTTC. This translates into CASSVLHNEEQFF.

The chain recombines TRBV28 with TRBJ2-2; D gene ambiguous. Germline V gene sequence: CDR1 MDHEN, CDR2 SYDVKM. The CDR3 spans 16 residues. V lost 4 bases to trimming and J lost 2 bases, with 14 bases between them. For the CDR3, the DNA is TGTGCCAGCAGTTCCCCCGGGCGTCTTAACACCGGGGAGCTGTTTTTT. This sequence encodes CASSSPGRLNTGELFF.

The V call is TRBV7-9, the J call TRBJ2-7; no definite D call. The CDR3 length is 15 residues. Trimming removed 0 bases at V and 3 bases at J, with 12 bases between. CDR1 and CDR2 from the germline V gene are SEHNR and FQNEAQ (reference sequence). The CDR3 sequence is CASSLALGEVYEQYF. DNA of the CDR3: TGTGCCAGCAGCTTAGCGCTCGGAGAGGTCTACGAGCAGTACTTC.

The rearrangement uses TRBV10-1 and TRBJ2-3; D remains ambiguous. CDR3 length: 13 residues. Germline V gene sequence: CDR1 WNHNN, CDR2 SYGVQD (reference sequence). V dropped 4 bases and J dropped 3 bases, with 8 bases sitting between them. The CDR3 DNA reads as TGCGCCAGCAGTGCGGCCCGAACAGATACGCAGTATTTT. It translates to CASSAARTDTQYF.

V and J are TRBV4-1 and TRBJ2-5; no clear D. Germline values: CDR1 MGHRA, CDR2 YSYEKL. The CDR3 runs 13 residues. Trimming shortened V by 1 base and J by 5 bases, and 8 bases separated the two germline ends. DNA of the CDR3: TGCGCCAGCAGCCAAGGGGAATACGAGACCCAGTACTTC. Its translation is CASSQGEYETQYF.

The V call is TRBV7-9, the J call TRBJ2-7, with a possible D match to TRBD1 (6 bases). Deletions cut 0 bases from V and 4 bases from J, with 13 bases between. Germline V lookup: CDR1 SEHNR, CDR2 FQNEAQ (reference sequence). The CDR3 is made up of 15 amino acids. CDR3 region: CASSLARTDIYEQYF. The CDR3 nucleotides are TGTGCCAGCAGCTTAGCCCGGACAGATATTTACGAGCAGTACTTC.

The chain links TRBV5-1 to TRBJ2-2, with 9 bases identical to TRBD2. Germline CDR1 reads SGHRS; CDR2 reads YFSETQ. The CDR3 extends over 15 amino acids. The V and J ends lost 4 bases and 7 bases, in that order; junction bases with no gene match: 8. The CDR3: CASSLQTSGYGELFF. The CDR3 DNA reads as TGCGCCAGCAGCCTTCAGACTAGCGGTTACGGGGAGCTGTTTTTT.

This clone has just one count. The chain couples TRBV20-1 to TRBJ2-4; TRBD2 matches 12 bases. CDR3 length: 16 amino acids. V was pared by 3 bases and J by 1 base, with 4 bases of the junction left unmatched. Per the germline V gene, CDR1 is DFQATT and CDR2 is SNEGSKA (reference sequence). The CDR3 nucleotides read TGCAGTGCTAGTTCTAGCGGGAGGGCGGCCAAAAACATTCAGTACTTC. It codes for CSASSSGRAAKNIQYF.

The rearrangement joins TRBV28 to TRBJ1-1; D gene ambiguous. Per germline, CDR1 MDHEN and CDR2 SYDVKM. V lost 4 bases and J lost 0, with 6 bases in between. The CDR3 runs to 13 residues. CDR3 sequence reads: CASSSTVNTEAFF. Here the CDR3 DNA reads TGTGCCAGCAGTTCGACGGTGAACACTGAAGCTTTCTTT.

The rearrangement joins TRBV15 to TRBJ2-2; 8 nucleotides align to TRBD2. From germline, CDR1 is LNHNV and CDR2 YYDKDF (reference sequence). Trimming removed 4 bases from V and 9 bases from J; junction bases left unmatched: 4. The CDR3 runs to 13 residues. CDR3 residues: CATSIGLARELFF. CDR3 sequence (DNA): TGTGCCACCAGCATCGGACTAGCCCGGGAGCTGTTTTTT. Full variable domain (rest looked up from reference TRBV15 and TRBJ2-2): DAMVIQNPRYQVTQFGKPVTLSCSQTLNHNVMYWYQQKSSQAPKLLFHYYDKDFNNEADTPDNFQSRRPNTSFCFLDIRSPGLGDTAMYLCATSIGLARELFFGEGSRLTVL.

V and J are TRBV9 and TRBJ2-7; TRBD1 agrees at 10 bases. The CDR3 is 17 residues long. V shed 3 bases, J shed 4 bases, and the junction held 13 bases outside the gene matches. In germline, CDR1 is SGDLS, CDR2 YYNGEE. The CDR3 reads CASSEGRVDRGLYEQYF. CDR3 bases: TGTGCCAGCAGCGAGGGGAGGGTGGACAGGGGGTTGTACGAGCAGTACTTC.

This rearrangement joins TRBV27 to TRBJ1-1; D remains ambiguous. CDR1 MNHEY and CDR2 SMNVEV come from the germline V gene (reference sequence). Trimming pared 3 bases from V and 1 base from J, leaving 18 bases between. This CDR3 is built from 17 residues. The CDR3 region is CASSFAGAVLTNTEAFF. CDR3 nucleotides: TGTGCCAGCAGTTTTGCGGGCGCCGTCCTTACGAACACTGAAGCTTTCTTT.